Listed here are 9 T cell receptor beta chains from one sample, sequenced in a study of T cell responses to AZD1222 COVID-19 vaccine. Sequencing used immunoSEQ multiplex PCR; TCRdb keeps in-frame clones, though not all of them. The sample contains approximately 67,000 clones, 86% of which appear only once. The source was peripheral blood, collected on day 0 of AZD1222 vaccination. These receptors all stem from an adult in good health.

This chain links TRBV12-3 or TRBV12-4 with TRBJ2-5; D gene uncertain. The CDR3 totals 13 residues. V was cut by 5 bases and J by 1 base, with 8 bases left in between. As DNA, the CDR3 is TGTGCCAGCAGTCCCGGAACCCAAGAGACCCAGTACTTC. This codes for CASSPGTQETQYF.

This chain connects TRBV25-1 to TRBJ2-7, with 14 bases identical to TRBD2. Trimming took 6 bases from V and 0 from J; bases not matched to a gene: 1. The germline gives CDR1 MGHDK, CDR2 SYGVNS. This CDR3 is built from 15 residues. CDR3 region: CASRTSGRASYEQYF. The CDR3 DNA reads TGTGCCAGCAGGACTAGCGGGAGGGCCTCCTACGAGCAGTACTTC.

J is TRBJ2-1 and V is TRBV7-3, with a possible D match to TRBD2 (5 bases). From germline, CDR1 is SGHTA and CDR2 FQGTGA. The CDR3 contains 14 residues. Trimming cost V 5 bases and J 8 bases, with 16 bases left between them. The CDR3 coding sequence is TGTGCCAGCAGCCCCCTGAAGGGAGCCCATGAGCAGTTCTTC. It specifies CASSPLKGAHEQFF. Filled out from reference TRBV7-3 and TRBJ2-1, the complete variable domain reads GAGVSQTPSNKVTEKGKYVELRCDPISGHTALYWYRQSLGQGPEFLIYFQGTGAADDSGLPNDRFFAVRPEGSVSTLKIQRTERGDSAVYLCASSPLKGAHEQFFGPGTRLTVL.

This clone was counted once. This CDR3 is also generated by other DNA sequences in the sample. This sequence joins TRBV28 and TRBJ1-1; no clear D gene. The CDR3 is made up of 12 amino acids. Trimming stripped 3 bases from V and 3 bases from J, with 5 bases between. Germline values: CDR1 MDHEN, CDR2 SYDVKM. The CDR3 spells CASSFRDTEAFF. Written as DNA, the CDR3 is TGTGCCAGCAGTTTCCGGGACACTGAAGCTTTCTTT.

The chain employs TRBV29-1 and TRBJ2-3; perhaps TRBD1 as D (5 bases). Trimming removed 8 bases at V and 3 bases at J, with 12 bases between. Germline CDR1 and CDR2: SQVTM and ANQGSEA. There are 12 residues in the CDR3. The chain's CDR3 is CSHRSGTDTQYF. The CDR3 nucleotides read TGCAGCCATAGGTCAGGGACAGATACGCAGTATTTT.

This clone was seen more than once but under ten times. The rearrangement links TRBV19 to TRBJ2-3; weak D call: TRBD1 (5 bases). The CDR3 is 14 residues long. V lost 5 bases, J lost 4 bases, and 13 bases lay in between. CDR1 LNHDA and CDR2 SQIVND come from the germline V gene (reference sequence). The CDR3 reads CASSSRRVADTQYF. CDR3 DNA sequence: TGTGCCAGTAGTTCGCGCAGGGTTGCAGATACGCAGTATTTT.

This chain joins TRBV14 and TRBJ1-1; maybe TRBD1 (5 bases). This CDR3 has 15 residues. Germline lookup yields CDR1 SGHDN and CDR2 FVKESK. The V end was cut by 2 bases, the J end by 1 base, with 11 bases between. This CDR3 is CASSQLTGSNTEAFF. In nucleotides, the CDR3 is TGTGCCAGCAGCCAATTAACAGGATCGAACACTGAAGCTTTCTTT.

This rearrangement joins TRBV6-2 or TRBV6-3 to TRBJ2-6; D may be TRBD1 (5 bases). V gave up 0 bases and J gave up 0 bases, with 15 bases separating them. This CDR3 contains 19 residues. Germline loops: CDR1 MNHEY, CDR2 SVGEGT. The CDR3 DNA reads as TGTGCCAGCAGTTACTCGACCTACTTTACAGGCTCTGGGGCCAACGTCCTGACTTTC. The encoded protein is CASSYSTYFTGSGANVLTF.

The chain has TRBV19 and TRBJ2-5; the match to TRBD2 covers 9 bases. V lost 4 bases and J lost 5; bases outside the gene matches: 11. The CDR3 covers 16 residues. From germline, CDR1 is LNHDA and CDR2 SQIVND (reference sequence). Here the CDR3 DNA reads TGTGCCAGTAGTAGTAGCGGGAGCAATTGGTATGAGACCCAGTACTTC. Its protein is CASSSSGSNWYETQYF.